These T cell receptor beta chains were read from a single sample in a study of blood T cell repertoires in COVID-19. The data were produced by immunoSEQ multiplex PCR, yet TCRdb's version contains in-frame clones alone and is incomplete. The sample holds roughly 160,000 clones, 90% to 95% seen once. Sample: peripheral blood. The receptors originated from a man between 45 and 60 years old with acute or convalescent COVID-19. Both conserved end residues are part of each CDR3. A D gene is named only where the DNA matches it firmly. Size values are once, few and many counts, or a class for expanded clones, and some rows have none.

NA,NA,TRBJ1-3,TRBV9,TGTGCCAGCAGCGTAGATTCGTTTTCTGGAAACACCATATATTTT,CASSVDSFSGNTIYF
NA,once,TRBJ1-6,TRBV19,TGTGCCAGTAATGGGGCAGGACTATCACCCCTCCACTTT,CASNGAGLSPLHF
TRBD1,NA,TRBJ2-3,TRBV5-4,TGTGCCAGCAGCTTAAGGGACAGGGGGTCCGATACGCAGTATTTT,CASSLRDRGSDTQYF
TRBD2,NA,TRBJ2-5,TRBV4-2,TGTGCCAGCAGCCGGCGGGGGGAAGAGACCCAGTACTTC,CASSRRGEETQYF
NA,NA,TRBJ1-5,TRBV27,TGTGCCTCCCGGGAGGGGAGGTATAGCAATCAGCCCCAGCATTTT,CASREGRYSNQPQHF
TRBD1,NA,TRBJ2-3,TRBV24-1,TGTGCCACCAGTTCCGGGACAGATCCCACAGATACGCAGTATTTT,CATSSGTDPTDTQYF
TRBD1,NA,TRBJ2-2,TRBV18,TGTGCCAGCTCACCGGACAGGGCGGCCGGGGAGCTGTTTTTT,CASSPDRAAGELFF
TRBD1,NA,TRBJ1-6,TRBV7-9,TGTGCCAGCAGCCTGTACAGGGGACCTAATTCACCCCTCCACTTT,CASSLYRGPNSPLHF
TRBD1,NA,TRBJ2-1,TRBV27,TGTGCCAGCAGTTTATCGTGGACAGGGACCCACGATGAGCAGTTCTTC,CASSLSWTGTHDEQFF
NA,NA,TRBJ2-3,TRBV11-3,TGTGCCAGCAGCCCCCGGGGGGCAACAGATACGCAGTATTTT,CASSPRGATDTQYF
NA,NA,TRBJ2-3,TRBV7-6,TGTGCCAGCAGCTTAGCCCCCTCCCCAGATACGCAGTATTTT,CASSLAPSPDTQYF
TRBD2,NA,TRBJ2-1,TRBV5-1,TGCGCCAGCAGCCTGCGGGGACTAGCCGTTCAGCGCTCCTACAATGAGCAGTTCTTC,CASSLRGLAVQRSYNEQFF
NA,NA,TRBJ2-6,TRBV7-9,TGTGCCAGCAGTTACGTGAGCTCTGGGGCCAACGTCCTGACTTTC,CASSYVSSGANVLTF
TRBD1,once,TRBJ2-2,TRBV27,TGTGCCAGCAGTATACAGGGGGCTGGCACCGGGGAGCTGTTTTTT,CASSIQGAGTGELFF
NA,NA,TRBJ1-2,TRBV7-9,TGTGCCAGCAGCTTAACGATCTCGGGTAGGGGCTACACCTTC,CASSLTISGRGYTF
NA,NA,TRBJ2-5,TRBV9,TGTGCCAGCAGCGTAAAGGGGTTTGGGACCCAGTACTTC,CASSVKGFGTQYF
TRBD1,NA,TRBJ2-7,TRBV7-9,TGTGCCAGCAGCTTAGCAACAGGACAGGGGGTTTACGAGCAGTACTTC,CASSLATGQGVYEQYF
TRBD1,NA,TRBJ2-1,TRBV10-3,TGTGCCACCCAGGGGGCACGGGCGAACAATGAGCAGTTCTTC,CATQGARANNEQFF
NA,NA,TRBJ2-1,TRBV6-6,TGTGCCAGCAGTCCACACTACAATGAGCAGTTCTTC,CASSPHYNEQFF
NA,NA,TRBJ2-1,TRBV7-3,TGTGCCAGCAGCTTATACCTGAGCTCCTACAATGAGCAGTTCTTC,CASSLYLSSYNEQFF
TRBD1,NA,TRBJ2-7,TRBV15,TGTGCCACCAGCGGGACAGGGGGCTACTACGAGCAGTACTTC,CATSGTGGYYEQYF
TRBD2,NA,TRBJ2-7,TRBV15,TGTGCCACCAGCAGAGATCTAGCGGGAGTGAGAAACGAGCAGTACTTC,CATSRDLAGVRNEQYF
TRBD2,NA,TRBJ2-3,TRBV5-1,TGCGCCAGCAGCTTGGTGGCGGGAGTAAAGACAGATACGCAGTATTTT,CASSLVAGVKTDTQYF